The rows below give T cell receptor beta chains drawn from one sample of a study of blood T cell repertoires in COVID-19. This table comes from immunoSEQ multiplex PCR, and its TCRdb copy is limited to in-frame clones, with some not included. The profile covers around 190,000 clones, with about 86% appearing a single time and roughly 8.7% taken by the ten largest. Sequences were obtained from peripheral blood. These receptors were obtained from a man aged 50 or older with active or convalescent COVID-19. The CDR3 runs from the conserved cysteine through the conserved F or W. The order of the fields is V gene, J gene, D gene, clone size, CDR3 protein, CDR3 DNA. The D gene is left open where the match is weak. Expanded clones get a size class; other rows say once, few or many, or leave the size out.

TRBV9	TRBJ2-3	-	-	CASSVGGIGHTDTQYF	TGTGCCAGCAGCGTAGGAGGGATCGGGCACACAGATACGCAGTATTTT
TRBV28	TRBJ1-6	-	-	CASTQDSDSYNSPLHF	TGTGCCAGCACCCAGGACTCAGACTCCTATAATTCACCCCTCCACTTT
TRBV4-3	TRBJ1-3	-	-	CASSQDSSGNTIYF	TGCGCCAGCAGCCAGGACAGCTCTGGAAACACCATATATTTT
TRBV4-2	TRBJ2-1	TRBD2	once	CASSQGTSGGPYNEQFF	TGTGCCAGCAGCCAAGGTACTAGCGGGGGCCCCTACAATGAGCAGTTCTTC
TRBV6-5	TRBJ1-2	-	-	CASAGVGGDGYTF	TGTGCCAGCGCCGGGGTGGGAGGGGACGGCTACACCTTC
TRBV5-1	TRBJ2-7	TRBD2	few	CASSDPGLEGEQYF	TGCGCCAGCAGCGATCCGGGACTAGAGGGCGAGCAGTACTTC
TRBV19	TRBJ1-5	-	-	CASSIGDTSQHF	TGTGCCAGTAGTATCGGTGATACCTCCCAGCATTTT
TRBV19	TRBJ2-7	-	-	CASRSTGSSYEQYF	TGTGCCAGTAGGTCCACGGGATCCTCCTACGAGCAGTACTTC
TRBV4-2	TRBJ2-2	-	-	CASSSRKGLVGELFF	TGTGCCAGCAGCTCTAGGAAGGGGTTGGTCGGGGAGCTGTTTTTT
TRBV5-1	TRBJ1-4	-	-	CASSLAEYNEKLFF	TGCGCCAGCAGCTTGGCGGAGTATAATGAAAAACTGTTTTTT
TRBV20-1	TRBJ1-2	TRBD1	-	CSAMETGEFTF	TGCAGTGCTATGGAGACAGGGGAGTTCACCTTC
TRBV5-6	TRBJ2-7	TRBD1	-	CASSSTGGLTIYEQYF	TGTGCCAGCAGCTCGACAGGGGGACTAACTATCTACGAGCAGTACTTC
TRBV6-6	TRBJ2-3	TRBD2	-	CASSYTSGSTDTQYF	TGTGCCAGCAGTTACACTAGCGGGAGCACAGATACGCAGTATTTT
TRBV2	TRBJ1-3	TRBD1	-	CASSPTPGTGYGNTIYF	TGTGCCAGCAGCCCTACCCCCGGGACAGGTTACGGAAACACCATATATTTT
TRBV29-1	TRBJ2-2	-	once	CSVEGRNTGELFF	TGCAGCGTTGAAGGTCGGAACACCGGGGAGCTGTTTTTT
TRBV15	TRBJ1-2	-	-	CATSREWETLYGYTF	TGTGCCACCAGCAGAGAGTGGGAGACACTGTATGGCTACACCTTC
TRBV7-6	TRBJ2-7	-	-	CASSLATASSYEQYF	TGTGCCAGCAGCTTAGCAACCGCCAGCTCCTACGAGCAGTACTTC
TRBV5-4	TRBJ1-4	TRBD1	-	CASSWHTGGKGNEKLFF	TGTGCCAGCAGCTGGCACACAGGGGGGAAGGGTAATGAAAAACTGTTTTTT
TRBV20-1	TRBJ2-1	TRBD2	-	CSASPSGKSTYNEQFF	TGCAGTGCTAGTCCTAGCGGGAAGTCGACCTACAATGAGCAGTTCTTC
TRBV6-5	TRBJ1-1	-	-	CASSYSRGDTEAFF	TGTGCCAGCAGTTACTCCCGGGGGGACACTGAAGCTTTCTTT
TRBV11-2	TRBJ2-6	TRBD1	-	CASSSRPGQGGPNVLTF	TGTGCCAGCAGCTCACGGCCGGGACAGGGAGGGCCCAACGTCCTGACTTTC
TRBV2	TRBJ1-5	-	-	CASRRNLQENQPQHF	TGTGCCAGCCGCCGAAATTTACAGGAAAATCAGCCCCAGCATTTT
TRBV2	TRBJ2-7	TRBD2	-	CASSDGGRASYEQYF	TGTGCCAGCAGTGACGGCGGGAGGGCTTCCTACGAGCAGTACTTC
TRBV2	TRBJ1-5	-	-	CASSEGSGGLGQPQHF	TGTGCCAGCAGTGAAGGGTCCGGGGGTTTGGGTCAGCCCCAGCATTTT
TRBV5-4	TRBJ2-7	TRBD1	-	CASSEGQDLYEQYF	TGTGCCAGCAGCGAGGGACAGGATCTTTACGAGCAGTACTTC
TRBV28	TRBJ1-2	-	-	CASSLQGVGYTF	TGTGCCAGCAGTCTACAGGGTGTTGGCTACACCTTC
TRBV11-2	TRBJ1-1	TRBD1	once	CASSLESAGQVSLKAFF	TGTGCCAGCAGCTTAGAGTCTGCGGGACAGGTCTCCCTCAAAGCTTTCTTT
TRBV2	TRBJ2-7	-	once	CATSDGSSYEQYF	TGTGCCACCAGCGACGGGAGCTCCTACGAGCAGTACTTC
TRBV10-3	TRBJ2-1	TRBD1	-	CAIRETGVRDEQFF	TGTGCCATCAGGGAGACAGGGGTTAGGGATGAGCAGTTCTTC
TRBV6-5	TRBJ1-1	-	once	CASSYLQGNTEAFF	TGTGCCAGCAGTTACCTCCAGGGAAACACTGAAGCTTTCTTT
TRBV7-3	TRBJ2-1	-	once	CASSLTAGTYNEQFF	TGTGCCAGCAGCTTAACGGCAGGGACTTACAATGAGCAGTTCTTC
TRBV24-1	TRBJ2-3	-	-	CATSDLGAIYTDTQYF	TGTGCCACCAGTGATTTGGGGGCCATCTACACAGATACGCAGTATTTT
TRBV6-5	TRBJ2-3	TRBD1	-	CASSRQGTDTQYF	TGTGCCAGCAGTAGACAGGGGACAGATACGCAGTATTTT
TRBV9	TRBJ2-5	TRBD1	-	CASSEGQGTETQYF	TGTGCCAGCAGCGAGGGACAGGGTACGGAGACCCAGTACTTC
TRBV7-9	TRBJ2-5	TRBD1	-	CASSRDRGLETQYF	TGTGCCAGCAGCCGGGACAGGGGGCTGGAGACCCAGTACTTC
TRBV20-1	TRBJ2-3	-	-	CSARRADTQYF	TGCAGTGCTAGGAGGGCAGATACGCAGTATTTT
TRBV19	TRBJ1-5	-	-	CASNLQASNQPQHF	TGTGCCAGTAACTTACAGGCTTCCAATCAGCCCCAGCATTTT
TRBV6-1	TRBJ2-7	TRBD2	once	CASSGTSGRAPSYEQYF	TGTGCCAGCAGTGGGACTAGCGGGAGGGCTCCCTCCTACGAGCAGTACTTC
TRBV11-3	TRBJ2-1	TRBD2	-	CASSPSTSGGQEQFF	TGTGCCAGCAGCCCGTCGACTAGCGGGGGCCAAGAGCAGTTCTTC
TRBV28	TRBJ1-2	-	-	CASSLAVSGMRGYTF	TGTGCCAGCAGTTTAGCGGTTTCAGGGATGAGGGGCTACACCTTC
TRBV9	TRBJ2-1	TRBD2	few	CASSPETSGRYNEQFF	TGTGCCAGCAGCCCAGAGACTAGCGGGAGGTACAATGAGCAGTTCTTC
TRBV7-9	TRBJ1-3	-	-	CASSKDSGNTIYF	TGTGCCAGCAGCAAGGACAGCGGAAACACCATATATTTT
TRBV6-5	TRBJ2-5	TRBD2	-	CASSILAGGWETQYF	TGTGCCAGCAGTATACTAGCGGGAGGTTGGGAGACCCAGTACTTC
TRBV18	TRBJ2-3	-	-	CASSPGGLDTQYF	TGTGCCAGCTCACCAGGAGGGTTAGATACGCAGTATTTT
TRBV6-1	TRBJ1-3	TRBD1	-	CASSDREPSGNTIYF	TGTGCCAGCAGCGACAGGGAGCCGTCTGGAAACACCATATATTTT
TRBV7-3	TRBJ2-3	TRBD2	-	CASSLTLTSTGTDTQYF	TGTGCCAGCAGCTTAACCTTGACTAGCACGGGCACAGATACGCAGTATTTT
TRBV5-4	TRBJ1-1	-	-	CASSLVGRLNTEAFF	TGTGCCAGCAGCTTGGTGGGCAGGTTGAACACTGAAGCTTTCTTT
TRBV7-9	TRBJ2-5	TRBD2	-	CASSLGISGVLQETQYF	TGTGCCAGCAGCTTAGGTATTAGCGGGGTCCTCCAAGAGACCCAGTACTTC
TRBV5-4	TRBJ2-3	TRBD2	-	CASSSLGASGGTDTQYF	TGTGCCAGCAGCTCACTTGGCGCTAGCGGGGGCACAGATACGCAGTATTTT